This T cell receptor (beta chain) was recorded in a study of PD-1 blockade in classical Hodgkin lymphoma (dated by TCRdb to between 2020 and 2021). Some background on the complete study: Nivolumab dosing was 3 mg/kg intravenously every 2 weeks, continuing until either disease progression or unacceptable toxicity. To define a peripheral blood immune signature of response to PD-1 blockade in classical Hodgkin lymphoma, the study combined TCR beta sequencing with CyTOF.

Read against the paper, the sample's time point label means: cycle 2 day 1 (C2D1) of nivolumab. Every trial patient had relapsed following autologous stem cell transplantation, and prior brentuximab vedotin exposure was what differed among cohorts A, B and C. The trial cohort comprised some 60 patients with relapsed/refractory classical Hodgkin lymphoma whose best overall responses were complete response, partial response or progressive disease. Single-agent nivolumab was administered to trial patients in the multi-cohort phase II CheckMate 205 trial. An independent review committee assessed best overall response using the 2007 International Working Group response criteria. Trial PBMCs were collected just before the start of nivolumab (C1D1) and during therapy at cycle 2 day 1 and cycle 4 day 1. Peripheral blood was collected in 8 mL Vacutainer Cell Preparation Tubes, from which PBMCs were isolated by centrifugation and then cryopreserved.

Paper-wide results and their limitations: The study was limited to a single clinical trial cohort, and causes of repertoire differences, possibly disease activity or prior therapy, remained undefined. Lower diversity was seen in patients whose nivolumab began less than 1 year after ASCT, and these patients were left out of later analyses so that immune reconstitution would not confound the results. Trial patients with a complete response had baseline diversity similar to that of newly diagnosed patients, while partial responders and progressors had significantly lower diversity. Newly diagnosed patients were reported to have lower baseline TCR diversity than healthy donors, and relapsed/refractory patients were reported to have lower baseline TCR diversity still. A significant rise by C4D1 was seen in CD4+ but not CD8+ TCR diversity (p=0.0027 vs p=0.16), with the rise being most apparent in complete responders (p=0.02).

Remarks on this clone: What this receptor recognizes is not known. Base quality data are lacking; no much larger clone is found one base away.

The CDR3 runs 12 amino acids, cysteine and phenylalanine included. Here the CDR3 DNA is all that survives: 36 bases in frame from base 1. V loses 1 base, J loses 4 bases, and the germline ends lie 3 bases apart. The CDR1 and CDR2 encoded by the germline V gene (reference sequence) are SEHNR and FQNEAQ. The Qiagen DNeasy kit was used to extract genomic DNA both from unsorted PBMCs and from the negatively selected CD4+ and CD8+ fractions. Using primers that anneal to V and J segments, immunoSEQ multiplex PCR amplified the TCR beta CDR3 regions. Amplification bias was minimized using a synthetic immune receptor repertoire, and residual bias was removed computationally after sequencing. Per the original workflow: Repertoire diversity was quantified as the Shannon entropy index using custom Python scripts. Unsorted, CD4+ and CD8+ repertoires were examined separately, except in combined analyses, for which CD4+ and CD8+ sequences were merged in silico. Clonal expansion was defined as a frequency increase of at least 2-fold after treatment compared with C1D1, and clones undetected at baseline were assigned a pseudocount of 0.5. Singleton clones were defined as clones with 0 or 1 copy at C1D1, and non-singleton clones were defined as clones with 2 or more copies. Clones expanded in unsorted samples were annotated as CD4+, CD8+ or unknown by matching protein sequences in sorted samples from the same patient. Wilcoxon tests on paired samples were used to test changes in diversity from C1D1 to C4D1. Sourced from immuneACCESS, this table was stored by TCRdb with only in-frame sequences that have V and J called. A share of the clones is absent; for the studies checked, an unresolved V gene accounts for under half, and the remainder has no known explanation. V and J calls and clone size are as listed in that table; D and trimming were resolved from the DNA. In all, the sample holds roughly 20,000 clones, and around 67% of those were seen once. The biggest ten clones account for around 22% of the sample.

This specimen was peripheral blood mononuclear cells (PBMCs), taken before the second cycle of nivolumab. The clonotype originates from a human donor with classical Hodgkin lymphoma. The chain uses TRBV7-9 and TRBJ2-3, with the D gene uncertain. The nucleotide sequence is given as TGTGCCAGCAGCTTAGGCGCAGATACGCAGTATTTT. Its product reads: CASSLGADTQYF.